These 28 T cell receptor beta chains share one sample of origin, sequenced in a study of blood T cell repertoires in COVID-19 (TCRdb year 2020). The protocol used for the library was the immunoSEQ multiplex PCR assay. TCRdb's version of the immuneACCESS table is confined to in-frame rearrangements and falls short of the full clone set. An unresolved V gene accounts for under half of the shortfall where checked; the remainder is of unknown origin. Counted in this sample were about 60,000 clones; 88% of them appeared once. The leading ten clones occupy approximately 4.3% of the sample. The sample was peripheral blood. These receptors came from a man aged 55 to 70 with acute or convalescent COVID-19.

The V gene is TRBV18, the J gene TRBJ2-7; 7 bases fit TRBD1. The V gene end was trimmed by 2 bases and the J gene end by 5 bases; junction bases not matched to a gene: 3. From germline, CDR1 is KGHSH and CDR2 LQKENI. This CDR3 comprises 13 residues. The CDR3 is CASSPMTGNEQYF. CDR3 in DNA: TGTGCCAGCTCACCAATGACAGGGAACGAGCAGTACTTC. Filled out from reference TRBV18 and TRBJ2-7, the complete variable domain reads NAGVMQNPRHLVRRRGQEARLRCSPMKGHSHVYWYRQLPEEGLKFMVYLQKENIIDESGMPKERFSAEFPKEGPSILRIQQVVRGDSAAYFCASSPMTGNEQYFGPGTRLTVT.

This clone came up once. The gene calls are TRBV20-1 and TRBJ2-3; D gene unclear. V lost 7 bases and J lost 8, with 10 bases in between. CDR3 length: 10 residues. CDR1 and CDR2 (germline): DFQATT, SNEGSKA (reference sequence). CDR3: CSGVQSTQYF. CDR3 DNA: TGCAGTGGTGTTCAATCTACGCAGTATTTT.

This clone came up a few times. The rearrangement links TRBV28 to TRBJ2-3; unclear D gene. The V gene lost 3 bases and the J gene lost 5 bases, with 3 bases spanning the gap. The CDR3 contains 11 residues. CDR1 is MDHEN, CDR2 SYDVKM, per germline. The chain's CDR3 is CASSLRDTQYF. The CDR3 coding sequence is TGTGCCAGCAGTTTGCGAGATACGCAGTATTTT.

The chain combines TRBV9 with TRBJ1-2; 7 bases agree with TRBD1. The CDR3 extends over 15 amino acids. V lost 3 bases to trimming and J lost 1 base; unmatched junction nucleotides: 6. Germline CDR1 reads SGDLS; CDR2 reads YYNGEE. Written as DNA, the CDR3 is TGTGCCAGCAGCGCCTGGGACAGAAGTAACTATGGCTACACCTTC. Encoded protein: CASSAWDRSNYGYTF.

The DNA for the CDR3 is TGCGCCAGCAGCCCGGTGGGGCTAGCGGGACTGGAGACCCAGTACTTC. It specifies CASSPVGLAGLETQYF. The gene calls are TRBV5-1 and TRBJ2-5; TRBD2 matches at 9 bases. Losses at the gene ends were 4 bases for V and 5 bases for J; bases not matched to a gene: 12. The CDR3 sequence is 16 residues long. The V gene's germline CDR1 is SGHRS and CDR2 YFSETQ.

This chain connects TRBV9 to TRBJ2-5, with 9 bases identical to TRBD2. In germline, CDR1 is SGDLS, CDR2 YYNGEE. The J segment lost 2 bases and the V segment lost 0 bases, leaving 5 bases of the junction unmatched. This CDR3 has 16 residues. CDR3: CASSVDSGSWQETQYF. The CDR3 DNA sequence: TGTGCCAGCAGCGTAGATAGCGGGAGTTGGCAAGAGACCCAGTACTTC.

The chain uses TRBV5-1 and TRBJ2-2; D unresolved. Germline V gives CDR1 SGHRS, CDR2 YFSETQ. The CDR3 is made up of 17 amino acids. Trimming stripped 4 bases from V and 4 bases from J, with 20 bases between. For the CDR3, the DNA is TGCGCCAGCAGCCCCAGTCCAGACAAGCTGTTCACCGGGGAGCTGTTTTTT. It translates to CASSPSPDKLFTGELFF.

This rearrangement joins TRBV28 to TRBJ1-1, with TRBD1 as a possible D gene (5 bases). V gave up 2 bases and J gave up 3 bases, with 10 bases separating them. This CDR3 contains 14 residues. The V gene's germline CDR1 is MDHEN and CDR2 SYDVKM. Here the CDR3 DNA reads TGTGCCAGCAGTTTAGGAGGGACCGACACTGAAGCTTTCTTT. It specifies CASSLGGTDTEAFF.

The rearrangement joins TRBV5-1 to TRBJ2-1, with D hard to call. V gave up 0 bases and J gave up 6 bases, with 10 bases separating them. The CDR3 is 14 residues long. The germline gives CDR1 SGHRS, CDR2 YFSETQ. The CDR3 protein is CASSLDVLPNEQFF. CDR3 nucleotides: TGCGCCAGCAGCTTGGATGTACTCCCCAATGAGCAGTTCTTC.

This chain uses TRBV5-5 with TRBJ2-1; 9 positions agree with TRBD1. The CDR3 is 16 residues long. Germline V gene sequence: CDR1 SGHKS, CDR2 YYEKEE (reference sequence). V lost 3 bases, J lost 6 bases, and 10 bases stayed unmatched. The CDR3 DNA follows: TGTGCCAGCAGCTGGGGAACAGGGGGCCTGAGCAATGAGCAGTTCTTC. Protein sequence: CASSWGTGGLSNEQFF.

The CDR3 DNA reads TGTGCCAGCAGCCAGGGACAGGGGAACACCGGGGAGCTGTTTTTT. This translates into CASSQGQGNTGELFF. The gene calls are TRBV7-9 and TRBJ2-2; 9 positions match TRBD1. CDR1 SEHNR and CDR2 FQNEAQ come from the germline V gene (reference sequence). V lost 5 bases to trimming and J lost 1 base; unmatched junction nucleotides: 2. The CDR3 has 15 residues.

The chain joins TRBV7-3 to TRBJ1-1; unclear D gene. V was shortened by 3 bases and J by 0 bases, with 5 bases between the two germline ends. Germline V gives CDR1 SGHTA, CDR2 FQGTGA. This CDR3 region has 13 residues. The CDR3 reads CASSFGLNTEAFF. As DNA, the CDR3 is TGTGCCAGCAGCTTCGGGTTGAACACTGAAGCTTTCTTT.

This clone was found once. V usage is TRBV5-4 and J usage is TRBJ1-1, with a weak D call TRBD1 (5 bases). This CDR3 has 13 residues. V was trimmed by 4 bases and J by 2 bases, leaving 9 bases between them. From germline, CDR1 is SGHNT and CDR2 YYREEE (reference sequence). In DNA form, the CDR3 reads TGTGCCAGCAGCGCGGACATTAACACTGAAGCTTTCTTT. Its translation is CASSADINTEAFF.

This clone has a single count. CDR3 in DNA: TGTGCCAGCAGTTACAGGGGCCTCTCGAACACTGAAGCTTTCTTT. Its translation: CASSYRGLSNTEAFF. The V call is TRBV6-5, the J call TRBJ1-1; possible D gene TRBD1, 5 bases. Looked up from germline, CDR1 is MNHEY and CDR2 is SVGAGI. The V end lost 2 bases, the J end lost 1 base, and 11 bases lay between the germline ends. The CDR3 is made up of 15 amino acids.

DNA of the CDR3: TGCGCCAGCAGCCAATCGACTAGCGGGAGGAGTGAGCAGTTCTTC. This gives the protein CASSQSTSGRSEQFF. The chain is built from TRBV4-1 and TRBJ2-1; 13 bases are a match to TRBD2. J gave up 9 bases and V 2 bases, and 4 bases lay outside the gene matches. CDR1 and CDR2 from the germline V gene are MGHRA and YSYEKL. This CDR3 has 15 amino acids.

The chain uses TRBV10-3 and TRBJ1-3; D is perhaps TRBD1 (6 bases). CDR3 size: 11 residues. Trimming took 11 bases from V and 4 from J, leaving 9 bases between them. The V gene's germline CDR1 is ENHRY and CDR2 SYGVKD. CDR3 DNA sequence: TGTGCCGTCCAGGGGGGAAACACCATATATTTT. As protein: CAVQGGNTIYF.

There are many counts of this clone. This chain connects TRBV13 to TRBJ2-1, with 13 bases identical to TRBD2. Germline-derived CDR1 and CDR2 are PRHDT and FYEKMQ (reference sequence). V lost 6 bases, J lost 10 bases, and 6 bases stayed unmatched. This CDR3 region has 14 residues. In DNA, the CDR3 is TGTGCCAGCAGGGTTAGGGGACTAGCGGGGGAGCAGTTCTTC. This sequence encodes CASRVRGLAGEQFF.

The chain carries TRBV18 and TRBJ2-7; D remains ambiguous. Trimming removed 0 bases at V and 0 bases at J, with 9 bases between. CDR3 size: 15 residues. In germline, CDR1 is KGHSH, CDR2 LQKENI. CDR3 region: CASSPPLTNSYEQYF. As DNA, the CDR3 is TGTGCCAGCTCACCACCTTTGACAAACTCCTACGAGCAGTACTTC.

The CDR3 protein is CASSPGTGPLSGNTIYF. CDR3 nucleotides: TGTGCCAGCAGCCCAGGGACAGGGCCCCTCTCTGGAAACACCATATATTTT. The chain couples TRBV5-4 to TRBJ1-3; 9 bases match TRBD1. Germline V gene lookup returns CDR1 SGHNT and CDR2 YYREEE (reference sequence). Trimming took 4 bases from V and 0 from J; bases not matched to a gene: 8. The CDR3 consists of 17 residues.

This clone was seen once. The rearrangement uses TRBV2 and TRBJ2-2, with no clear D. Trimming cost V 4 bases and J 6 bases, with 12 bases left between them. Germline CDR1 reads SNHLY; CDR2 reads FYNNEI. The CDR3 length is 14 residues. CDR3 amino acids: CASSGLRVAGELFF. For the CDR3, the DNA is TGTGCCAGCAGTGGTTTACGGGTTGCCGGGGAGCTGTTTTTT.

The rearrangement uses TRBV5-1 and TRBJ2-7, with 10 bases lining up with TRBD1. The ends lost 0 bases at V and 3 bases at J; junction bases unmatched: 9. Germline CDR1 reads SGHRS; CDR2 reads YFSETQ. This CDR3 region has 17 residues. The CDR3 DNA is TGCGCCAGCAGCTTGGAGGACAGGGGGGAGATGAACTACGAGCAGTACTTC. Translating it yields CASSLEDRGEMNYEQYF.

The chain links TRBV5-1 to TRBJ2-7, with D possibly TRBD2 on 5 matching bases. The V gene's germline CDR1 is SGHRS and CDR2 YFSETQ. The CDR3 covers 18 residues. Trimming took off 4 bases at V and 3 bases at J, with 26 bases between the two ends. CDR3 nucleotide sequence: TGCGCCAGCAGCCCGAGGACGGGAACCGGGATCTATTTCTACGAGCAGTACTTC. Its protein product is CASSPRTGTGIYFYEQYF.

This clone was detected only a few times. The chain recombines TRBV6-5 with TRBJ2-7; 10 bases align to TRBD2. CDR3 length: 14 amino acids. Germline V gene sequence: CDR1 MNHEY, CDR2 SVGAGI. Germline trimming cut 10 bases from V and 2 bases from J; bases unmatched to any gene: 8. CDR3 in amino acids: CAILAGVGAYEQYF. As DNA, the CDR3 is TGTGCCATCCTAGCGGGAGTTGGGGCCTACGAGCAGTACTTC.

The chain is built from TRBV29-1 and TRBJ1-2; D might be TRBD1 (5 bases). V was clipped by 5 bases and J by 8 bases, with 12 bases between them. Germline V CDR1 and CDR2: SQVTM, ANQGSEA. This CDR3 has 11 residues. The CDR3 loop reads CSVIGAGGYTF. In DNA, the CDR3 is TGCAGCGTTATTGGGGCAGGGGGCTACACCTTC.

This clone was seen a few times. The chain recombines TRBV4-1 with TRBJ2-1, with 14 bases that match TRBD2. CDR1 is MGHRA, CDR2 YSYEKL, per germline. The CDR3 is 16 residues long. J was trimmed by 10 bases and V by 7 bases; bases with no gene match: 12. CDR3 sequence: CASTVLVGLAGDEQFF. CDR3 nucleotide sequence: TGCGCCAGCACCGTCCTAGTGGGACTAGCGGGGGACGAGCAGTTCTTC.

J is TRBJ2-7 and V is TRBV2, with 14 bases aligning to TRBD2. Germline trimming cut 8 bases from V and 2 bases from J; bases unmatched to any gene: 14. Per germline, CDR1 SNHLY and CDR2 FYNNEI. The CDR3 is made up of 18 amino acids. The CDR3 coding sequence is TGTGCCAGCGAGCCGACTAGCGGGAGGGCCGGGGGCACCTACGAGCAGTACTTC. Protein product: CASEPTSGRAGGTYEQYF.

The chain links TRBV2 to TRBJ2-4; 10 bases agree with TRBD1. CDR1 is SNHLY and CDR2 is FYNNEI in the germline V gene. CDR3 length: 15 amino acids. Trimming removed 6 bases from V and 0 bases from J; junction bases left unmatched: 2. CDR3 in amino acids: CASSDRGLAKNIQYF. The CDR3 nucleotides are TGTGCCAGCAGCGACAGGGGGCTAGCCAAAAACATTCAGTACTTC.

The genes are TRBV21-1 and TRBJ1-4; TRBD1 is the table's D call, not checked against the DNA. TRBV21-1 is shown as a pseudogene. The CDR3 runs to 15 residues. The CDR3 region is CASSKVAQGYEKLFF. As DNA, the CDR3 is TGTGCCAGCAGCAAAGTGGCACAGGGCTATGAAAAACTGTTTTTT.